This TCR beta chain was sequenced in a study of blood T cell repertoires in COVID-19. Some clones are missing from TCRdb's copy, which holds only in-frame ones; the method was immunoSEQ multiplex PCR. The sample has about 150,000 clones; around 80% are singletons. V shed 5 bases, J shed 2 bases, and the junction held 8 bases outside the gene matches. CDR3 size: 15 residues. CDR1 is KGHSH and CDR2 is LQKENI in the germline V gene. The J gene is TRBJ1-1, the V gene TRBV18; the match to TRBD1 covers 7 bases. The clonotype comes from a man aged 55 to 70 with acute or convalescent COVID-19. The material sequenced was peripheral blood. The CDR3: CASSSQGDLNTEAFF. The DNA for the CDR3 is TGTGCCAGCTCATCCCAGGGGGACCTTAACACTGAAGCTTTCTTT. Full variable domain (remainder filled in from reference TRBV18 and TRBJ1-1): NAGVMQNPRHLVRRRGQEARLRCSPMKGHSHVYWYRQLPEEGLKFMVYLQKENIIDESGMPKERFSAEFPKEGPSILRIQQVVRGDSAAYFCASSSQGDLNTEAFFGQGTRLTVV.